Below, 24 T cell receptor beta chains from the same sample are listed, as sequenced in a study of blood T cell repertoires in COVID-19. Only in-frame clones appear in the TCRdb table, and some are missing; sequencing was by immunoSEQ multiplex PCR. The sample includes approximately 40,000 clones, about 88% seen only once; the top ten take 2% to 2.5%. Sequenced input: peripheral blood. The receptors here all came from a human donor in a cohort sampled during active COVID-19.

V usage is TRBV9 and J usage is TRBJ2-5; 10 bases align to TRBD2. The germline CDR1 and CDR2 sequences are SGDLS and YYNGEE. The ends lost 0 bases at V and 8 bases at J; junction bases unmatched: 7. CDR3 length equals 15 residues. CDR3 in DNA: TGTGCCAGCAGCGTAGAGGAGCGGGGGGGCTTAACCCAGTACTTC. It yields the protein CASSVEERGGLTQYF.

The V and J genes are TRBV18 and TRBJ1-1, with D possibly matching TRBD1 (5 bases). Between the trimmed V and J ends, which lost 3 bases and 6 bases, there was a span of 11 bases. Germline-derived CDR1 and CDR2 are KGHSH and LQKENI. This CDR3 is built from 13 residues. The CDR3 DNA sequence: TGTGCCAGCTCACCCGCACGGGGGGCTGAAGCTTTCTTT. This translates into CASSPARGAEAFF.

The V call is TRBV5-8, the J call TRBJ1-2; TRBD1 matches at 12 bases. V shed 0 bases, J shed 6 bases, and the junction held 3 bases outside the gene matches. The CDR3 totals 15 residues. CDR1 and CDR2 from the germline V gene are SGHTS and YDEGEE. The CDR3 DNA sequence: TGTGCCAGCAGCTTGGACGGGACAGGGGGCCATGGCTACACCTTC. Its translation: CASSLDGTGGHGYTF.

This clone was counted a few times. The rearrangement uses TRBV30 and TRBJ1-6; D is undetermined. The germline V and J ends were trimmed by 0 bases and 10 bases, with 7 bases remaining between them. Germline V CDR1 and CDR2: GTSNPN, SVGIG (reference sequence). The CDR3 totals 12 residues. The CDR3 bases are TGTGCCTGGAGTGTCGGGAGATCACCCCTCCACTTT. Protein sequence: CAWSVGRSPLHF.

The rearrangement joins TRBV28 to TRBJ1-2, with a weak D call TRBD1 (5 bases). The CDR3 covers 12 residues. Trimming removed 8 bases at V and 6 bases at J, with 13 bases between. Germline CDR1 reads MDHEN; CDR2 reads SYDVKM. CDR3 residues: CASSRDMHGYTF. CDR3 in DNA: TGTGCCAGCTCCAGGGATATGCATGGCTACACCTTC.

V is TRBV18 and J is TRBJ1-6; maybe TRBD1 (6 bases). The CDR3 runs 18 residues. The germline CDR1 and CDR2 sequences are KGHSH and LQKENI. With 3 bases removed from V and 6 bases from J, the gap between germline ends came to 21 bases. DNA for the CDR3: TGTGCCAGCTCACCTAAGACAGGCTCGCTCCAAGCTAATTCACCCCTCCACTTT. It encodes CASSPKTGSLQANSPLHF. Full variable domain (remainder filled in from reference TRBV18 and TRBJ1-6): NAGVMQNPRHLVRRRGQEARLRCSPMKGHSHVYWYRQLPEEGLKFMVYLQKENIIDESGMPKERFSAEFPKEGPSILRIQQVVRGDSAAYFCASSPKTGSLQANSPLHFGNGTRLTVT.

CDR3: CASSVEVNTLLAGVDEQFF. The CDR3 DNA is TGTGCCAGCAGCGTAGAGGTTAATACACTATTAGCGGGGGTCGATGAGCAGTTCTTC. The genes are TRBV9 and TRBJ2-1; 9 bases map to TRBD2. J was trimmed by 8 bases and V by 0 bases; bases with no gene match: 18. The CDR3 extends over 19 amino acids. Germline V lookup: CDR1 SGDLS, CDR2 YYNGEE.

V usage is TRBV30 and J usage is TRBJ2-1; TRBD1 might be the D (6 bases). Trimming removed 0 bases from V and 3 bases from J, with 18 bases in between. Germline loops: CDR1 GTSNPN, CDR2 SVGIG (reference sequence). This CDR3 spans 17 amino acids. The CDR3 protein is CAWSVRLGASIYNEQFF. For the CDR3, the DNA is TGTGCCTGGAGTGTACGGTTGGGGGCGAGTATCTACAATGAGCAGTTCTTC.

The rearrangement links TRBV6-4 to TRBJ1-4; weak D call: TRBD1 (5 bases). Per the germline V gene, CDR1 is MRHNA and CDR2 is SNTAGT. The CDR3 contains 11 residues. Trimming removed 9 bases from V and 9 bases from J, with 11 bases in between. CDR3 sequence: CASRGGQKLFF. Written as DNA, the CDR3 is TGTGCCAGTAGGGGTGGGCAAAAACTGTTTTTT.

CDR3 nucleotides: TGTGCCAGCACCACAGGGACAGGGGTGAACACCGGGGAGCTGTTTTTT. Amino acid sequence: CASTTGTGVNTGELFF. This rearrangement joins TRBV6-6 to TRBJ2-2; TRBD1 matches 10 bases. This CDR3 contains 16 residues. The germline CDR1 and CDR2 sequences are MNHNY and SVGAGI (reference sequence). Trimming at V came to 7 bases and at J to 1 base, leaving 6 bases not matched to a gene.

The chain uses TRBV7-9 and TRBJ1-4, with 9 bases aligning to TRBD1. The junction had 5 bases not matched to a gene; V was cut back by 3 bases and J by 3 bases. Germline V gene data show CDR1 as SEHNR and CDR2 as FQNEAQ (reference sequence). The CDR3 covers 16 residues. The CDR3 DNA reads TGTGCCAGCAGCTTCGGACAGGGGATGGCTAATGAAAAACTGTTTTTT. This translates into CASSFGQGMANEKLFF.

This rearrangement joins TRBV18 to TRBJ1-4, with TRBD1 matching 9 bases. V trimming: 5 bases; J trimming: 7 bases; junction bases outside the gene matches: 8. Germline V gene lookup returns CDR1 KGHSH and CDR2 LQKENI. CDR3 length equals 15 residues. CDR3 sequence (DNA): TGTGCCAGCTCAACCTCACAGGGGGCGGTTGAAAAACTGTTTTTT. Protein: CASSTSQGAVEKLFF.

The CDR3 DNA follows: TGTGCCAGCTCACCAGGAGGGGGCACAGATACGCAGTATTTT. Amino acid sequence: CASSPGGGTDTQYF. This rearrangement joins TRBV18 to TRBJ2-3; TRBD2 is a possible D gene (6 bases). The CDR3 sequence is 14 residues long. Trimming removed 2 bases at V and 1 base at J, with 7 bases between. Germline assignment: CDR1 KGHSH and CDR2 LQKENI.

V is TRBV25-1 and J is TRBJ2-1, with 12 bases that match TRBD1. Unmatched junction bases numbered 7, after V lost 3 bases and J lost 10 bases. The germline V gene has CDR1 MGHDK and CDR2 SYGVNS. The CDR3 has 15 residues. CDR3 in amino acids: CASSDPGQGASEQFF. CDR3 nucleotides: TGTGCCAGCAGTGACCCGGGACAGGGGGCTTCCGAGCAGTTCTTC.

The J gene is TRBJ1-6, the V gene TRBV5-6; D remains ambiguous. CDR3 size: 16 residues. Germline V CDR1 and CDR2: SGHDT, YYEEEE. Between the trimmed V and J ends, which lost 4 bases and 6 bases, there was a span of 17 bases. CDR3 residues: CASSPHGVGVNSPLHF. As DNA, the CDR3 is TGTGCCAGCAGCCCGCACGGGGTTGGGGTTAATTCACCCCTCCACTTT.

V gene TRBV9 combines with J gene TRBJ1-1; the D is unclear. Germline loops: CDR1 SGDLS, CDR2 YYNGEE. Trimming pared 4 bases from V and 3 bases from J, leaving 10 bases between. The CDR3 extends over 13 amino acids. The CDR3 region has the DNA TGTGCCAGCAGCCCTGGGAGGGACACTGAAGCTTTCTTT. As protein: CASSPGRDTEAFF.

The CDR3 DNA sequence: TGTGCCAGCAGCTACCTACAAAGCGGGGGCGGGAATGAGCAGTTCTTC. It yields the protein CASSYLQSGGGNEQFF. This chain connects TRBV5-4 to TRBJ2-1; 8 positions agree with TRBD2. The CDR3 contains 16 residues. Germline V gene sequence: CDR1 SGHNT, CDR2 YYREEE (reference sequence). V was pared by 3 bases and J by 7 bases, with 12 bases of the junction left unmatched.

The J gene is TRBJ1-3, the V gene TRBV7-6; TRBD1 might be the D (5 bases). CDR1 and CDR2 from the germline V gene are SGHVS and FNYEAQ. V was pared by 5 bases and J by 3 bases, with 17 bases between. This CDR3 is built from 16 residues. The CDR3 region has the DNA TGTGCCAGCAGCCCAATGGGGGGGTTAATTGGAAACACCATATATTTT. This translates into CASSPMGGLIGNTIYF.

The chain recombines TRBV19 with TRBJ2-1; 9 nucleotides match TRBD2. Germline CDR1 is LNHDA and CDR2 is SQIVND (reference sequence). The CDR3 is made up of 17 amino acids. With 0 bases clipped from V and 6 bases from J, the junction kept 9 bases outside the gene matches. The CDR3 reads CASSIEAGAGGRNEQFF. The CDR3 bases are TGTGCCAGTAGTATAGAGGCTGGAGCGGGGGGCCGCAATGAGCAGTTCTTC.

The chain combines TRBV3-1 (or the pseudogene TRBV3-2) with TRBJ1-2; D remains ambiguous. V was pared by 4 bases and J by 6 bases, with 12 bases between. The germline V gene has CDR1 LGHDT and CDR2 YNNKEL (reference sequence). The CDR3 loop spans 13 amino acids. CDR3 residues: CASSLGGMDGYTF. For the CDR3, the DNA is TGTGCCAGCAGCCTCGGCGGGATGGATGGCTACACCTTC.

This sequence joins TRBV18 and TRBJ2-1, with 10 bases matching TRBD1. The CDR3 sequence is 16 residues long. The V and J ends lost 2 bases and 9 bases, in that order; junction bases with no gene match: 10. Germline V CDR1 and CDR2: KGHSH, LQKENI. CDR3 coding DNA: TGTGCCAGCTCACCAGGCACGGGACAGGGGTTTGGTGAGCAGTTCTTC. Its protein is CASSPGTGQGFGEQFF.

This rearrangement joins TRBV3-1 (or the pseudogene TRBV3-2) to TRBJ2-3; the match to TRBD2 covers 15 bases. J lost 4 bases, V lost 4 bases, and 12 bases had no gene match. Germline values: CDR1 LGHDT, CDR2 YNNKEL (reference sequence). There are 19 residues in the CDR3. CDR3 residues: CASSPGLAGGPARADTQYF. The CDR3 nucleotides are TGTGCCAGCAGCCCTGGACTAGCGGGGGGGCCGGCCCGGGCAGATACGCAGTATTTT.

V and J are TRBV6-5 and TRBJ2-5; no clear D. CDR1 is MNHEY and CDR2 is SVGAGI in the germline V gene. V dropped 6 bases and J dropped 1 base, with 15 bases sitting between them. This CDR3 contains 15 residues. The CDR3 spells CASSPLAEPQETQYF. The CDR3 DNA reads as TGTGCCAGCAGCCCGCTGGCGGAACCCCAAGAGACCCAGTACTTC.

The genes are TRBV19 and TRBJ2-2; D might be TRBD2 (6 bases). There are 17 residues in the CDR3. Trimming stripped 4 bases from V and 1 base from J, with 16 bases between. In germline, CDR1 is LNHDA, CDR2 SQIVND (reference sequence). CDR3: CASSKWLAGMNTGELFF. Written as DNA, the CDR3 is TGTGCCAGTAGTAAATGGCTCGCGGGGATGAACACCGGGGAGCTGTTTTTT. Supplemented by reference TRBV19 and TRBJ2-2, the full variable domain reads DGGITQSPKYLFRKEGQNVTLSCEQNLNHDAMYWYRQDPGQGLRLIYYSQIVNDFQKGDIAEGYSVSREKKESFPLTVTSAQKNPTAFYLCASSKWLAGMNTGELFFGEGSRLTVL.